This TCR beta chain was sequenced for a study of OX40 agonist ivuxolimab in advanced cancers. The wider study: Ivuxolimab is a fully human IgG2 antibody that activates OX40 (CD134). Dose-escalation patients were diagnosed with hepatocellular carcinoma, melanoma, renal cell cancer or head and neck cancer. Study results and limitations: The specificity for antigen of the expanded peripheral T cells was not determined.

As to this clone: Its antigen is undetermined.

Libraries were prepared by immunoSEQ multiplex PCR; TCRdb keeps only in-frame clonotypes and omits some of them. The profile covers tens of thousands of clones, with over 75% appearing a single time and 0.3% to 0.45% taken by the ten largest. The V and J ends lost 6 bases and 2 bases respectively, with 17 bases between them. This CDR3 is 14 amino acids long. Germline-derived CDR1 and CDR2 are SQVTM and ANQGSEA. The chain carries TRBV29-1 and TRBJ2-7; possible D gene TRBD1, 6 bases. This receptor was obtained from an adult with an advanced solid tumor such as melanoma, head and neck, liver or kidney cancer. The sample was CD4+ or CD8+ T cells sorted from blood, taken in a trial of the OX40 agonist ivuxolimab. CDR3 amino acids: CSVRRRDNTYEQYF. CDR3 bases: TGCAGCGTCCGACGCCGGGACAATACCTACGAGCAGTACTTC.